A single sample is the source of the 5 T cell receptor beta chains below, sequenced in a study of human T cells and chemical hapten exposure. TCRdb itself ran the RACE reads through MiXCR, one entry per CDR3 protein. The sample yields 150,000 to 200,000 distinct CDR3 sequences, around 30% seen once. Stated time point: pre-sensitization, week 0. The treatment is: therapeutic diphenylcyclopropenone sensitization with weekly scalp DPC. Source: whole blood, taken in connection with sensitization to the hapten diphenylcyclopropenone (DPC). The receptors here all came from a woman aged 25-40 years with alopecia areata. Some clones in this sample may be carry-over from other donors' samples.

The gene calls are TRBV5-1 and TRBJ2-3; possibly TRBD1 for D (5 bases). Trimming pared 0 bases from V and 13 bases from J, leaving 21 bases between. The germline CDR1 and CDR2 sequences are SGHRS and YFSETQ. CDR3 length: 15 residues. This CDR3 reads CASSLAEIRAAIKYF. In DNA form, the CDR3 reads TGCGCCAGCAGCTTGGCCGAGATCAGGGCGGCAATTAAGTATTTT.

This chain links TRBV15 with TRBJ2-1, with 10 bases aligning to TRBD2. The CDR3 spans 14 residues. Germline V lookup: CDR1 LNHNV, CDR2 YYDKDF (reference sequence). V shed 0 bases and J 9 bases; nucleotides not matched to a gene: 2. This CDR3 is CATSRDLAGVEQFF. For the CDR3, the DNA is TGTGCCACCAGCAGAGATCTAGCGGGAGTTGAGCAGTTCTTC.

The sample holds a few counts of this clonotype. The chain has TRBV7-2 and TRBJ2-7, with a weak D call TRBD1 (6 bases). CDR3 length equals 11 residues. From germline, CDR1 is SGHTA and CDR2 FQGNSA. Trimming left V 5 bases short and J 6 bases short, with 8 bases between. The CDR3 loop reads CASSRDTEQYF. The CDR3 bases are TGTGCCAGCAGCCGGGACACCGAGCAGTACTTC.

The V gene is TRBV28, the J gene TRBJ2-7; D remains unclear. The CDR3 has 12 amino acids. V was cut by 7 bases and J by 3 bases, with 10 bases left in between. Germline V gene data show CDR1 as MDHEN and CDR2 as SYDVKM. CDR3 sequence: CASNLRNYEQYF. Here the CDR3 DNA reads TGTGCCAGCAACCTGAGGAACTACGAGCAGTACTTC.

This chain links TRBV5-1 with TRBJ1-2; a weak D match, TRBD1 (5 bases). The germline V and J ends were trimmed by 0 bases and 8 bases, with 14 bases remaining between them. The CDR3 is made up of 14 amino acids. CDR1 is SGHRS, CDR2 YFSETQ, per germline. The CDR3 spells CASSLDVLGDGYTF. The CDR3 DNA sequence: TGCGCCAGCAGCTTGGACGTGTTAGGGGACGGCTACACCTTC. Together with reference TRBV5-1 and TRBJ1-2, the CDR3 gives the full variable domain: KAGVTQTPRYLIKTRGQQVTLSCSPISGHRSVSWYQQTPGQGLQFLFEYFSETQRNKGNFPGRFSGRQFSNSRSEMNVSTLELGDSALYLCASSLDVLGDGYTFGSGTRLTVV.